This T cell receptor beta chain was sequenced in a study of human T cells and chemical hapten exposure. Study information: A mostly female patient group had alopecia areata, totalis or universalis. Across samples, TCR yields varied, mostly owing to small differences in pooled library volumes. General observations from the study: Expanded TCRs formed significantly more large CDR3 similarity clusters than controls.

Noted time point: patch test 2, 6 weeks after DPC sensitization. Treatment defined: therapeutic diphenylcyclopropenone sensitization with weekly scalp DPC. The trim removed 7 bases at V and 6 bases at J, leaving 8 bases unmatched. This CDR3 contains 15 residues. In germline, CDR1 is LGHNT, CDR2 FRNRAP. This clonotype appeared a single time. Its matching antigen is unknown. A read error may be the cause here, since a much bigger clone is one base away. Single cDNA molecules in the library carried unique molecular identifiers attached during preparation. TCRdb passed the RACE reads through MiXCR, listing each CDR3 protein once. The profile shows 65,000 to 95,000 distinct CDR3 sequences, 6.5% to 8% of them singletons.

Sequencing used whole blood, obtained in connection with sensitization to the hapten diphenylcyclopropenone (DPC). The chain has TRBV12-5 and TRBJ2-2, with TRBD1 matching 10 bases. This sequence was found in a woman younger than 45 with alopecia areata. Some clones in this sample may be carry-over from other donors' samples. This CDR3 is CASARDRGMAGELFF. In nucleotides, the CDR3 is TGTGCTAGTGCCCGGGACAGGGGTATGGCCGGGGAGCTGTTTTTT.